Shown below are 9 T cell receptor beta chains from a single sample sequenced in a study of blood T cell repertoires in COVID-19. Sequencing was performed with immunoSEQ multiplex PCR; in TCRdb, only in-frame clones are kept and a portion is missing. The repertoire holds tens of thousands of clones, with 86% as singletons. The sequenced material came from peripheral blood. These receptors were obtained from a man in his 60s with acute or convalescent COVID-19.

The chain joins TRBV7-6 to TRBJ1-2; D not resolved. Germline V gene lookup returns CDR1 SGHVS and CDR2 FNYEAQ. This CDR3 has 15 residues. Trimming left V 0 bases short and J 4 bases short, with 12 bases between. In DNA form, the CDR3 reads TGTGCCAGCAGCTTAGCGTCGTCCCAGTCCTATGGCTACACCTTC. Translated: CASSLASSQSYGYTF.

The table lists this clone with many counts. The chain combines TRBV12-5 with TRBJ1-1, with a weak D call TRBD1 (5 bases). Germline CDR1 is LGHNT and CDR2 is FRNRAP. The V end was cut by 4 bases, the J end by 3 bases, with 18 bases between. The CDR3 runs 16 residues. The CDR3 nucleotides are TGTGCTAGTGGTTCCCCAACCAGGGTAGGAGACACTGAAGCTTTCTTT. Amino acid sequence: CASGSPTRVGDTEAFF.

The rearrangement joins TRBV19 to TRBJ2-1, with TRBD1 matching 9 bases. Germline loops: CDR1 LNHDA, CDR2 SQIVND (reference sequence). The CDR3 has 14 residues. The V segment lost 8 bases and the J segment 5 bases; nucleotides outside the gene matches: 7. The CDR3 DNA is TGTGCCAGTGAAGACAGGGGGGACAACAATGAGCAGTTCTTC. It yields the protein CASEDRGDNNEQFF.

V gene TRBV2 combines with J gene TRBJ1-1; maybe TRBD1 (5 bases). The CDR3 loop spans 14 amino acids. Germline CDR1 SNHLY, CDR2 FYNNEI. With 3 bases removed from V and 1 base from J, the gap between germline ends came to 9 bases. The CDR3 region has the DNA TGTGCCAGCAGTGATCGGACATCGAACACTGAAGCTTTCTTT. Translation gives CASSDRTSNTEAFF.

The V gene is TRBV5-8, the J gene TRBJ1-6; no clear D. The length of the CDR3 is 16 residues. The germline V gene has CDR1 SGHTS and CDR2 YDEGEE. V was clipped by 3 bases and J by 6 bases, with 16 bases between them. The CDR3 DNA is TGTGCCAGCAGCTCGAGGATTGCCTACCCTAATTCACCCCTCCACTTT. Its protein product is CASSSRIAYPNSPLHF.

V and J are TRBV6-2 or TRBV6-3 and TRBJ1-2; TRBD1 aligns across 8 bases. The V gene end was trimmed by 0 bases and the J gene end by 8 bases; junction bases not matched to a gene: 11. CDR1 and CDR2 (germline): MNHEY, SVGEGT. CDR3 length: 16 residues. DNA for the CDR3: TGTGCCAGCAGTTACTCTCGAAGGTCAGGGGGCGGCGGCTACACCTTC. It codes for CASSYSRRSGGGGYTF.

The rearrangement joins TRBV6-1 to TRBJ2-1; 8 bases match TRBD2. This CDR3 region has 13 residues. Germline lookup yields CDR1 MNHNS and CDR2 SASEGT. V shed 2 bases, J shed 10 bases, and the junction held 4 bases outside the gene matches. Here the CDR3 reads CASSELASGEQFF. CDR3 nucleotide sequence: TGTGCCAGCAGTGAATTGGCTAGCGGGGAGCAGTTCTTC.

The chain recombines TRBV3-1 (or the pseudogene TRBV3-2) with TRBJ1-4, with unresolved D. The length of the CDR3 is 15 residues. The V gene's germline CDR1 is LGHDT and CDR2 YNNKEL (reference sequence). V lost 4 bases to trimming and J lost 3 bases, with 12 bases between them. CDR3 in DNA: TGTGCCAGCAGCCGTAAACGGGGAGCTAATGAAAAACTGTTTTTT. Its translation is CASSRKRGANEKLFF.

The chain carries TRBV29-1 and TRBJ2-1; 7 bases match TRBD1. CDR3 length: 12 residues. The V and J ends lost 6 bases and 7 bases, in that order; junction bases with no gene match: 6. The germline V gene encodes CDR1 SQVTM and CDR2 ANQGSEA. The CDR3, as DNA: TGCAGCGTCCATGAGGGGGCAAATGAGCAGTTCTTC. Translated: CSVHEGANEQFF.